Detailed here is one T cell receptor (beta chain). In the authors' methods: Estimation of nucleated cell counts relied on the amplification of reference gene primers. Produced via immunoSEQ multiplex PCR; TCRdb's table is partial and in-frame only. V and J calls and clone size come straight from that table; D and trimming were deduced from the DNA. The table lists around 100,000 clones, approximately 90% of them singletons. The data stem from a study of blood T cell repertoires in COVID-19. The overall study: COVID-19 samples from acute and convalescent phases originated in the United States, Italy and Spain. Sources were T cells, B-cell-depleted T cells, or PBMCs; the material itself was cDNA or gDNA.

Sequences were obtained from peripheral blood. The TCR comes from a man aged 50 or older with active COVID-19.

In DNA, the CDR3 is TGCAGTGCTAGTCTTCCTGGGGGCCTCTCCTACGAGCAGTACTTC. Its translation: CSASLPGGLSYEQYF. This chain uses TRBV20-1 with TRBJ2-7; possibly TRBD1 for D (6 bases). The CDR3 extends over 15 amino acids. The ends were cut back, 3 bases at V and 0 bases at J, with 15 bases in the middle. The germline V gene encodes CDR1 DFQATT and CDR2 SNEGSKA (reference sequence).